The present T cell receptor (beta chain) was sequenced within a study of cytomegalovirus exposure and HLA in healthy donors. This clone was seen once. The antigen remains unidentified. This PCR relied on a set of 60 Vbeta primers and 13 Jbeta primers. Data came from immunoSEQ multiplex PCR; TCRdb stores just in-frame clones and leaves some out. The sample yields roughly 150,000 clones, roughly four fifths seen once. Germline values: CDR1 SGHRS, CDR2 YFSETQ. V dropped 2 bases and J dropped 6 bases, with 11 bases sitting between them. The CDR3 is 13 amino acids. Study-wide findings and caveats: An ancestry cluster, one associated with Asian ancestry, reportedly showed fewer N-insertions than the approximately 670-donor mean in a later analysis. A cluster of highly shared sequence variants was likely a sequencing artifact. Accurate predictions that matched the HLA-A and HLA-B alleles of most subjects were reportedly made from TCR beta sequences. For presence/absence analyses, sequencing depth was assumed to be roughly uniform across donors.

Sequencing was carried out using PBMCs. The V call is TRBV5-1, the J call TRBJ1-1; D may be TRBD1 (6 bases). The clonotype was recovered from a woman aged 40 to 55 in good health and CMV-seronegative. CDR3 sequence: CASSLPGTPEAFF. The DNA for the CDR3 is TGCGCCAGCAGCTTACCCGGGACACCTGAAGCTTTCTTT.